Below are 3 T cell receptor beta chains sequenced from a single sample in a study of identical twins. TCRdb re-analysed the 5' RACE reads in MiXCR, keeping a single row per CDR3 protein. The sample yields 280,000 or so distinct CDR3 sequences, roughly 8.6% seen once. The same sample was also used in a study of yellow fever vaccine responses in identical twins.

The sample was memory (CD45RO+) T cells sorted from blood. The receptors originated from a woman aged 18-30 years in good health.

In its sample, this clonotype was seen many times. At one boundary the junction diverges from the germline segment, which might be a read error. The V and J genes are TRBV5-1 and TRBJ1-1; D is perhaps TRBD1 (6 bases). The germline gives CDR1 SGHRS, CDR2 YFSETQ. The CDR3 is made up of 13 amino acids. The CDR3 reads CASSPGQNTEAFF. The CDR3 DNA follows: TGTGCCAGCAGCCCGGGACAGAACACTGAAGCTTTCTTT. The whole variable domain, remainder taken from reference TRBV5-1 and TRBJ1-1, is KAGVTQTPRYLIKTRGQQVTLSCSPISGHRSVSWYQQTPGQGLQFLFEYFSETQRNKGNFPGRFSGRQFSNSRSEMNVSTLELGDSALYLCASSPGQNTEAFFGQGTRLTVV.

J is TRBJ1-2 and V is TRBV12-5; possibly TRBD1 for D (5 bases). The CDR3 consists of 12 residues. Deletions cut 7 bases from V and 5 bases from J, with 11 bases between. Germline CDR1 LGHNT, CDR2 FRNRAP. The CDR3 spells CASALGEYGYTF. The CDR3 DNA is TGTGCTAGTGCCCTAGGGGAATATGGCTACACCTTC.

Concerning this clonotype itself: The junction differs from germline at one of its ends, possibly a read error. The rearrangement uses TRBV11-2 and TRBJ2-7; weak D call: TRBD2 (6 bases). CDR1 and CDR2 (germline): SGHAT, FQNNGV. This CDR3 contains 17 residues. The CDR3 DNA follows: TGTGCCAGCAGCTTAGAAAGGGGAACTAGCCACTCCTGCGAGCAGTACTTC. It is translated as CASSLERGTSHSCEQYF.